A single sample gave rise to the 31 T cell receptor beta chains below, sequenced in a study of chemoradiotherapy in HPV16-positive cancers. Data came from immunoSEQ multiplex PCR; TCRdb stores just in-frame clones and leaves some out. This sample has 20,000 to 25,000 clones, with roughly 90% found just once. The specimen was blood, collected from a patient who underwent chemoradiotherapy. These receptors were taken from a human donor with HPV-associated anogenital cancer.

The V call is TRBV7-3, the J call TRBJ2-3; D gene unclear. Trimming removed 5 bases at V and 4 bases at J, with 7 bases between. The CDR3 is made up of 12 amino acids. Germline V gene sequence: CDR1 SGHTA, CDR2 FQGTGA. CDR3 DNA: TGTGCCAGCAGCCTTAGGGCAGATACGCAGTATTTT. This translates into CASSLRADTQYF.

This rearrangement joins TRBV27 to TRBJ2-3; TRBD1 is a possible D gene (5 bases). This CDR3 has 14 residues. Germline CDR1 is MNHEY and CDR2 is SMNVEV (reference sequence). The V end lost 2 bases, the J end lost 6 bases, and 12 bases lay between the germline ends. CDR3 in amino acids: CASSLEWGWDTQYF. In DNA form, the CDR3 reads TGTGCCAGCAGTTTAGAATGGGGCTGGGATACGCAGTATTTT.

The J gene is TRBJ1-2, the V gene TRBV21-1; the table gives TRBD1 as D, unverified against the DNA. TRBV21-1 corresponds to a pseudogene. The CDR3 runs 15 residues. The CDR3 here is CASSPRDRRNYGYTF. The CDR3 bases are TGTGCCAGCAGCCCTAGGGACAGGCGAAACTATGGCTACACCTTC.

V gene TRBV11-2 combines with J gene TRBJ1-2; no clear D. V gave up 2 bases and J gave up 0 bases, with 19 bases separating them. The CDR3 has 18 amino acids. Germline V CDR1 and CDR2: SGHAT, FQNNGV. CDR3 amino acids: CASSLSVNRRTTNYGYTF. The CDR3 nucleotides read TGTGCCAGCAGCTTAAGCGTCAACCGACGGACTACTAACTATGGCTACACCTTC.

The chain links TRBV6-4 to TRBJ2-7; 12 nucleotides agree with TRBD2. Germline lookup yields CDR1 MRHNA and CDR2 SNTAGT. The CDR3 contains 17 residues. With V trimmed by 0 bases and J by 1 base, 4 bases remained unmatched. Here the CDR3 reads CASSDSPLAGGSYEQYF. The CDR3, as DNA: TGTGCCAGCAGTGACTCTCCTCTAGCGGGGGGGTCCTACGAGCAGTACTTC.

This chain connects TRBV9 to TRBJ1-4; possible D gene TRBD1, 5 bases. CDR3 size: 14 residues. Trimming removed 0 bases at V and 8 bases at J, with 11 bases between. Germline V lookup: CDR1 SGDLS, CDR2 YYNGEE. CDR3 residues: CASSVAGEGEKLFF. CDR3 DNA sequence: TGTGCCAGCAGCGTAGCAGGAGAGGGGGAAAAACTGTTTTTT.

This chain links TRBV1 with TRBJ2-3; TRBD2 was called by the table and not checked on the DNA. TRBV1 counts as a pseudogene. The CDR3 has 16 amino acids. CDR3 sequence: CTSSQETGGNTDTQYF. The CDR3 DNA is TGCACCAGCAGCCAAGAAACGGGGGGAAACACAGATACGCAGTATTTT.

The CDR3 loop reads CASSFGGGDTQYF. In DNA, the CDR3 is TGTGCCAGCAGCTTTGGGGGTGGGGATACGCAGTATTTT. This sequence joins TRBV7-4 and TRBJ2-3; D may match TRBD1 or TRBD2 (5 bases each). V was trimmed by 3 bases and J by 6 bases, leaving 10 bases between them. The germline V gene has CDR1 SGHVT and CDR2 SQSDAQ. This CDR3 comprises 13 residues.

This chain joins TRBV5-8 and TRBJ2-3, with D unclear. The CDR3 loop spans 16 amino acids. V lost 4 bases and J 0 bases, leaving 15 bases between the germline ends. Germline V gene lookup returns CDR1 SGHTS and CDR2 YDEGEE. CDR3 in amino acids: CASSLAPAPSTDTQYF. CDR3 in DNA: TGTGCCAGCAGCCTGGCACCGGCCCCTAGCACAGATACGCAGTATTTT.

The V and J genes are TRBV5-1 and TRBJ2-1, with D possibly TRBD2 on 7 matching bases. V was pared by 0 bases and J by 7 bases, with 17 bases between. Germline CDR1 and CDR2: SGHRS and YFSETQ. This CDR3 region has 16 residues. The CDR3 region is CASSLAPGGQGNEQFF. For the CDR3, the DNA is TGCGCCAGCAGCTTGGCCCCGGGGGGCCAAGGAAATGAGCAGTTCTTC.

V and J are TRBV5-5 and TRBJ2-7; D ambiguous. This CDR3 region has 12 residues. Germline assignment: CDR1 SGHKS and CDR2 YYEKEE (reference sequence). The V end lost 3 bases, the J end lost 2 bases, and 6 bases lay between the germline ends. CDR3 nucleotides: TGTGCCAGCAGCTCGCTTCCCTACGAGCAGTACTTC. This translates into CASSSLPYEQYF. Drawing the rest from reference TRBV5-5 and TRBJ2-7, the complete variable domain is DAGVTQSPTHLIKTRGQQVTLRCSPISGHKSVSWYQQVLGQGPQFIFQYYEKEERGRGNFPDRFSARQFPNYSSELNVNALLLGDSALYLCASSSLPYEQYFGPGTRLTVT.

This sequence joins TRBV7-2 and TRBJ2-1, with TRBD2 matching over 13 bases. The CDR3 totals 19 residues. The ends lost 2 bases at V and 0 bases at J; junction bases unmatched: 7. Per germline, CDR1 SGHTA and CDR2 FQGNSA. Written as DNA, the CDR3 is TGTGCCAGCAGCTTAACTACTAGCGGGGGGGCAAGCTCCTACAATGAGCAGTTCTTC. Its protein product is CASSLTTSGGASSYNEQFF.

The gene calls are TRBV9 and TRBJ2-3, with a tentative D call TRBD2 (6 bases). This CDR3 spans 15 amino acids. The ends were cut back, 0 bases at V and 6 bases at J, with 14 bases in the middle. Germline V gene data show CDR1 as SGDLS and CDR2 as YYNGEE. CDR3 nucleotides: TGTGCCAGCAGCGTAGAAGCGGGCCTGAGGGATACGCAGTATTTT. This gives the protein CASSVEAGLRDTQYF.

The rearrangement links TRBV7-8 to TRBJ1-6; D may be TRBD1 (5 bases). CDR3 length: 16 amino acids. Trimming left V 5 bases short and J 3 bases short, with 14 bases between. Germline V gene sequence: CDR1 SGHVS, CDR2 FQNEAQ. CDR3 nucleotide sequence: TGTGCCAGCAGCCCCCGGGACGGCCACTATAATTCACCCCTCCACTTT. This encodes CASSPRDGHYNSPLHF. Complete variable domain (other parts from reference TRBV7-8 and TRBJ1-6): GAGVSQSPRYKVAKRGQDVALRCDPISGHVSLFWYQQALGQGPEFLTYFQNEAQLDKSGLPSDRFFAERPEGSVSTLKIQRTQQEDSAVYLCASSPRDGHYNSPLHFGNGTRLTVT.

The rearrangement links TRBV6-5 to TRBJ1-1; D gene uncertain. V gave up 4 bases and J gave up 0 bases, with 9 bases separating them. The CDR3 loop spans 14 amino acids. Per the germline V gene, CDR1 is MNHEY and CDR2 is SVGAGI. The CDR3 nucleotides read TGTGCCAGCAGTTCATCCCGCATGAACACTGAAGCTTTCTTT. Residues: CASSSSRMNTEAFF.

V and J are TRBV9 and TRBJ2-1; the D gene is possibly TRBD2 (6 bases). V was shortened by 0 bases and J by 2 bases, with 12 bases between the two germline ends. CDR1 is SGDLS, CDR2 YYNGEE, per germline. The CDR3 totals 16 residues. CDR3 nucleotide sequence: TGTGCCAGCAGCGTAGTGGCCGGGACTGCCTACAATGAGCAGTTCTTC. As protein: CASSVVAGTAYNEQFF.

This clone turned up a few times. The J gene is TRBJ2-5, the V gene TRBV19; the D is unclear. Germline CDR1 is LNHDA and CDR2 is SQIVND (reference sequence). CDR3 length: 12 amino acids. The V end was cut by 7 bases, the J end by 5 bases, with 11 bases between. The CDR3: CASKKEPETQYF. The CDR3 coding sequence is TGTGCCAGTAAGAAGGAACCGGAGACCCAGTACTTC.

V and J are TRBV9 and TRBJ2-5, with 10 bases fitting TRBD2. Germline trimming cut 6 bases from V and 2 bases from J; bases unmatched to any gene: 7. Germline values: CDR1 SGDLS, CDR2 YYNGEE. The CDR3 is made up of 15 amino acids. The CDR3 DNA reads as TGTGCCAGCACCGGCGCAGCGGGGGGGCAAGAGACCCAGTACTTC. It is translated as CASTGAAGGQETQYF.

The V and J genes are TRBV4-1 and TRBJ2-3; D is ambiguous. The CDR3 spans 15 residues. Trimming left V 0 bases short and J 3 bases short, with 10 bases between. The germline V gene encodes CDR1 MGHRA and CDR2 YSYEKL. The CDR3 here is CASSQEGSKTDTQYF. CDR3 bases: TGCGCCAGCAGCCAAGAAGGCAGCAAAACAGATACGCAGTATTTT.

The rearrangement uses TRBV4-2 and TRBJ2-1; D is unresolved. This CDR3 is built from 14 residues. V lost 4 bases and J lost 5, with 12 bases in between. Germline assignment: CDR1 LGHNA and CDR2 YNFKEQ. CDR3 residues: CASSPSRQDNEQFF. The CDR3 DNA reads TGTGCCAGCAGCCCCAGCCGCCAGGACAATGAGCAGTTCTTC.

The chain joins TRBV6-5 to TRBJ2-2; no reliable D call. The length of the CDR3 is 16 residues. Trimming removed 0 bases from V and 0 bases from J, with 8 bases in between. Germline loops: CDR1 MNHEY, CDR2 SVGAGI. The CDR3 here is CASSYSTGTNTGELFF. The CDR3 bases are TGTGCCAGCAGTTACTCGACTGGGACGAACACCGGGGAGCTGTTTTTT.

The chain uses TRBV5-4 and TRBJ2-2; no firm D call. V lost 2 bases and J 0 bases, leaving 5 bases between the germline ends. CDR1 and CDR2 (germline): SGHNT, YYREEE (reference sequence). This CDR3 has 14 amino acids. CDR3 nucleotides: TGTGCCAGCAGCTTTACAGCGAACACCGGGGAGCTGTTTTTT. Translated: CASSFTANTGELFF.

The chain has TRBV6-1 and TRBJ1-6; D call uncertain. The CDR3 runs to 15 residues. Germline V gene data show CDR1 as MNHNS and CDR2 as SASEGT. Between the trimmed V and J ends, which lost 3 bases and 7 bases, there was a span of 13 bases. CDR3 DNA: TGTGCCAGCAGTGATTCGGTGGGGTGGAATTCACCCCTCCACTTT. It codes for CASSDSVGWNSPLHF.

V and J are TRBV19 and TRBJ1-5; 9 bases fit TRBD1. Germline V CDR1 and CDR2: LNHDA, SQIVND (reference sequence). V lost 3 bases, J lost 1 base, and 1 base stayed unmatched. The CDR3 spans 15 residues. CDR3 in DNA: TGTGCCAGTAGTATGGGACAGGGAAGCAATCAGCCCCAGCATTTT. Translation gives CASSMGQGSNQPQHF.

The chain uses TRBV12-5 and TRBJ1-1, with TRBD1 as a possible D gene (5 bases). This CDR3 has 13 residues. Between the trimmed V and J ends, which lost 6 bases and 2 bases, there was a span of 10 bases. The V gene's germline CDR1 is LGHNT and CDR2 FRNRAP. The CDR3 DNA follows: TGTGCTAGTGGACTGACAGCTAACACTGAAGCTTTCTTT. This codes for CASGLTANTEAFF.

The chain couples TRBV19 to TRBJ2-5; 9 positions match TRBD1. This CDR3 is 16 amino acids long. The V and J ends lost 5 bases and 3 bases, in that order; junction bases with no gene match: 10. Germline V lookup: CDR1 LNHDA, CDR2 SQIVND (reference sequence). Here the CDR3 reads CASSFVRTGEEETQYF. Here the CDR3 DNA reads TGTGCCAGTAGTTTCGTCCGGACAGGGGAAGAAGAGACCCAGTACTTC.

The chain couples TRBV27 to TRBJ2-3; D ambiguous. The CDR3 length is 16 residues. Looked up from germline, CDR1 is MNHEY and CDR2 is SMNVEV (reference sequence). V gave up 2 bases and J gave up 0 bases, with 12 bases separating them. DNA of the CDR3: TGTGCCAGCAGTTTAAGGCTACCTACTAGCACAGATACGCAGTATTTT. Translation gives CASSLRLPTSTDTQYF.

This rearrangement joins TRBV6-6 to TRBJ1-3, with D hard to call. V was pared by 2 bases and J by 4 bases, with 9 bases between. Germline CDR1 MNHNY, CDR2 SVGAGI (reference sequence). The CDR3 runs 14 residues. In DNA form, the CDR3 reads TGTGCCAGCAGTTACGGAGACGGCGGAAACACCATATATTTT. Amino acid sequence: CASSYGDGGNTIYF.

This sequence joins TRBV7-2 and TRBJ2-3; 8 bases map to TRBD1. This CDR3 has 15 amino acids. Trimming removed 5 bases from V and 2 bases from J; junction bases left unmatched: 6. Germline CDR1 is SGHTA and CDR2 is FQGNSA. The CDR3 coding sequence is TGTGCCAGCAGCACCCGGACAGGGTCCACAGATACGCAGTATTTT. This codes for CASSTRTGSTDTQYF.

This chain joins TRBV6-1 and TRBJ2-7; 8 bases are shared with TRBD1. Unmatched junction bases numbered 11, after V lost 7 bases and J lost 6 bases. There are 14 residues in the CDR3. The germline CDR1 and CDR2 sequences are MNHNS and SASEGT. In nucleotides, the CDR3 is TGTGCCAGCAAGGTCGGAGGGACAGGTCTCGAGCAGTACGTC. Protein sequence: CASKVGGTGLEQYV.

This chain joins TRBV30 and TRBJ1-6; D remains unclear. The CDR3 extends over 14 amino acids. Trimming removed 2 bases from V and 7 bases from J, with 12 bases in between. From germline, CDR1 is GTSNPN and CDR2 SVGIG (reference sequence). CDR3 sequence (DNA): TGTGCCTGGAGTTCCGACACGTCAAATTCACCCCTCCACTTT. It specifies CAWSSDTSNSPLHF.